The T cell receptor beta chain under discussion was sequenced for a study of blood T cell repertoires in COVID-19. The CDR3 totals 13 residues. Between the trimmed V and J ends, which lost 5 bases and 6 bases, there was a span of 11 bases. Germline V gene lookup returns CDR1 MNHEY and CDR2 SMNVEV (reference sequence). TCRdb's table, derived via immunoSEQ multiplex PCR, lists solely in-frame clones and lacks some. This repertoire shows 83,000 or so clones, 60% to 85% found once; its top ten account for roughly a tenth. The sample consisted of peripheral blood. The receptor's source is a woman aged 80 or over with acute or convalescent COVID-19. V is TRBV27 and J is TRBJ1-5; D gene uncertain. The CDR3 spells CASSPARGQPQHF. The CDR3 region has the DNA TGTGCCAGCAGTCCCGCCCGGGGTCAGCCCCAGCATTTT.